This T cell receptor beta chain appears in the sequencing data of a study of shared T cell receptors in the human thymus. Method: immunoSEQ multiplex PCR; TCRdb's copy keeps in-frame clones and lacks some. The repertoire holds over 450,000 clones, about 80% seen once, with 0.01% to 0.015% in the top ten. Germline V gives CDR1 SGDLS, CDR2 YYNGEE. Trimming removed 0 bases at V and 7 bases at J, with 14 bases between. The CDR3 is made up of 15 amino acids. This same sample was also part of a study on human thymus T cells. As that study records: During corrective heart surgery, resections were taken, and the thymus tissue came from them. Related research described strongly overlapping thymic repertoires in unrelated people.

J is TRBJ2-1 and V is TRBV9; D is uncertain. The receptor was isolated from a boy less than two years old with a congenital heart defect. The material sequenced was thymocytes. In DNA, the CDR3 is TGTGCCAGCAGCGTAGACCCTCGACTTTCGAATGAGCAGTTCTTC. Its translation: CASSVDPRLSNEQFF.